These 20 T cell receptor beta chains share one sample of origin, sequenced in a study of vaccination effects on CD4 cells after COVID-19. ViraFEST assay sequencing came after antigen-specific CD4+ T cells were expanded with viral peptide pools. Researchers isolated CD4+ T cells once approximately 10 days of culture had elapsed. None of the vaccinated had previously contracted SARS-CoV-2, and their nucleocapsid antibodies tested negative. Assay: immunoSEQ multiplex PCR; the TCRdb copy retains only in-frame clones and omits some. The table shows some 69,000 clones, with about four fifths occurring only once. These receptors' targets are unknown. The material sequenced was CD4+ T cells from PBMCs cultured with HCoV-NL63 spike peptides, taken before COVID-19 vaccination. Every receptor here comes from a human donor who received a COVID-19 vaccine.

CDR3 DNA: TGTGCCAGCAGTGAAGCGTTCGGGGATCAGCCCCAGCATTTT. Amino acid sequence: CASSEAFGDQPQHF. J is TRBJ1-5 and V is TRBV6-1, with D unclear. This CDR3 is 14 amino acids long. Germline loops: CDR1 MNHNS, CDR2 SASEGT. Trimming removed 0 bases at V and 5 bases at J, with 8 bases between.

The chain links TRBV7-2 to TRBJ1-1; the D is unclear. This CDR3 region has 14 residues. The V end was cut by 3 bases, the J end by 2 bases, with 10 bases between. Germline values: CDR1 SGHTA, CDR2 FQGNSA. In nucleotides, the CDR3 is TGTGCCAGCAGCTTGGGAAGAGGTAACACTGAAGCTTTCTTT. Translating gives CASSLGRGNTEAFF.

The chain carries TRBV18 and TRBJ1-1; the match to TRBD1 covers 8 bases. The CDR3 has 15 amino acids. The trim removed 0 bases at V and 4 bases at J, leaving 4 bases unmatched. Germline loops: CDR1 KGHSH, CDR2 LQKENI. CDR3 in DNA: TGTGCCAGCTCACCACCCCAGGGGGCTAGCACTGAAGCTTTCTTT. As protein: CASSPPQGASTEAFF.

The chain combines TRBV5-1 with TRBJ1-1; 9 positions agree with TRBD1. CDR1 SGHRS and CDR2 YFSETQ come from the germline V gene. With 4 bases clipped from V and 4 bases from J, the junction kept 2 bases outside the gene matches. This CDR3 is built from 13 residues. The CDR3 coding sequence is TGCGCCAGCAGCGGGACAGGGATCACTGAAGCTTTCTTT. It translates to CASSGTGITEAFF.

V is TRBV5-8 and J is TRBJ1-2; perhaps TRBD1 as D (5 bases). Germline V CDR1 and CDR2: SGHTS, YDEGEE. The CDR3 consists of 13 residues. The ends were cut back, 3 bases at V and 4 bases at J, with 10 bases in the middle. CDR3 DNA sequence: TGTGCCAGCAGCTGGGACCTTGCCTATGGCTACACCTTC. Translating gives CASSWDLAYGYTF.

This chain connects TRBV10-3 to TRBJ2-3, with D perhaps matching TRBD2 (6 bases). CDR3 length: 14 amino acids. V gave up 10 bases and J gave up 2 bases, with 16 bases separating them. Looked up from germline, CDR1 is ENHRY and CDR2 is SYGVKD. CDR3 DNA sequence: TGTGCCACCGGGGGAGAGGGTCTCACAGATACGCAGTATTTT. Its protein is CATGGEGLTDTQYF.

V gene TRBV24-1 combines with J gene TRBJ2-3; tentative D call: TRBD2 (6 bases). The CDR3 extends over 16 amino acids. Germline lookup yields CDR1 KGHDR and CDR2 SFDVKD. Trimming removed 0 bases from V and 0 bases from J, with 9 bases in between. The CDR3 reads CATSDLTSTSTDTQYF. In DNA form, the CDR3 reads TGTGCCACCAGTGATTTGACTAGCACTAGCACAGATACGCAGTATTTT.

The V and J genes are TRBV6-6 and TRBJ2-7; D possibly corresponds to TRBD1 (6 bases). Trimming removed 5 bases from V and 1 base from J, with 9 bases in between. This CDR3 region has 13 residues. The germline V gene encodes CDR1 MNHNY and CDR2 SVGAGI (reference sequence). CDR3 residues: CASSRQESYEQYV. CDR3 nucleotide sequence: TGTGCCAGCAGTCGACAGGAATCCTACGAGCAGTACGTC.

The genes are TRBV19 and TRBJ1-5, with D unclear. The length of the CDR3 is 13 residues. V was pared by 4 bases and J by 4 bases, with 8 bases between. Germline CDR1 and CDR2: LNHDA and SQIVND (reference sequence). The CDR3 coding sequence is TGTGCCAGTAGTACCGGACCAAATCAGCCCCAGCATTTT. It codes for CASSTGPNQPQHF.

The CDR3 sequence is CASGLGGSNQPQHF. The CDR3 nucleotides read TGTGCTAGTGGTTTGGGGGGGAGCAATCAGCCCCAGCATTTT. V is TRBV12-5 and J is TRBJ1-5; D may be TRBD1 (5 bases). Germline V CDR1 and CDR2: LGHNT, FRNRAP. The CDR3 has 14 amino acids. Trimming removed 1 base from V and 1 base from J, with 5 bases in between.

The rearrangement links TRBV9 to TRBJ2-5; D gene ambiguous. Germline V lookup: CDR1 SGDLS, CDR2 YYNGEE. The CDR3 consists of 14 residues. With 0 bases removed from V and 2 bases from J, the gap between germline ends came to 8 bases. CDR3 residues: CASSVVAGQETQYF. Written as DNA, the CDR3 is TGTGCCAGCAGCGTAGTAGCTGGGCAAGAGACCCAGTACTTC.

This chain connects TRBV5-1 to TRBJ2-7, with 14 bases fitting TRBD2. With V trimmed by 4 bases and J by 4 bases, 7 bases remained unmatched. The CDR3 length is 16 residues. Germline V gene sequence: CDR1 SGHRS, CDR2 YFSETQ. CDR3 coding DNA: TGCGCCAGCAGCCCCGGGACTAGCGGGGGTATGTACGAGCAGTACGTC. It codes for CASSPGTSGGMYEQYV.

This chain connects TRBV7-9 to TRBJ2-1; 10 bases align to TRBD1. The CDR3 totals 14 residues. V gave up 5 bases and J gave up 7 bases; unmatched junction bases: 5. Germline CDR1 is SEHNR and CDR2 is FQNEAQ (reference sequence). CDR3 region: CASSRQGAGNEQFF. CDR3 nucleotides: TGTGCCAGCAGCAGACAGGGGGCGGGAAATGAGCAGTTCTTC.

The J gene is TRBJ1-2, the V gene TRBV7-2, with TRBD1 matching 8 bases. After removal of 5 bases from V and 4 bases from J, the junction contained 12 bases not matched to a gene. CDR1 SGHTA and CDR2 FQGNSA come from the germline V gene. This CDR3 has 16 amino acids. The CDR3 spells CASSQGQGVPFYGYTF. The CDR3 coding sequence is TGTGCCAGCAGCCAAGGACAGGGAGTCCCTTTCTATGGCTACACCTTC.

The V and J genes are TRBV6-6 and TRBJ2-1; 11 positions match TRBD2. The germline CDR1 and CDR2 sequences are MNHNY and SVGAGI (reference sequence). The CDR3 consists of 15 residues. Unmatched junction bases numbered 3, after V lost 2 bases and J lost 6 bases. CDR3 in DNA: TGTGCCAGCAGTTACGGGACTAGCGGTCTCAATGAGCAGTTCTTC. Amino acids: CASSYGTSGLNEQFF.

The gene calls are TRBV6-5 and TRBJ2-2, with D hard to call. V was cut by 6 bases and J by 3 bases, with 14 bases left in between. The CDR3 covers 15 residues. Germline V gene data show CDR1 as MNHEY and CDR2 as SVGAGI. The CDR3 is CASRPISTYTGELFF. DNA of the CDR3: TGTGCCAGCAGACCCATTAGCACTTACACCGGGGAGCTGTTTTTT.

The V gene is TRBV6-1, the J gene TRBJ1-3, with unresolved D. Germline values: CDR1 MNHNS, CDR2 SASEGT. The CDR3 is made up of 14 amino acids. The V end was cut by 3 bases, the J end by 3 bases, with 9 bases between. This chain's CDR3 is CASSDLRIGNTIYF. The CDR3 nucleotides are TGTGCCAGCAGTGATCTACGGATTGGAAACACCATATATTTT.

The V gene is TRBV9, the J gene TRBJ2-5; perhaps D is TRBD1 or TRBD2 (5 bases each). The CDR3 extends over 14 amino acids. Looked up from germline, CDR1 is SGDLS and CDR2 is YYNGEE. Between the trimmed V and J ends, which lost 2 bases and 2 bases, there was a span of 10 bases. In DNA form, the CDR3 reads TGTGCCAGCAGCGTCGGGACCCTTCAAGAGACCCAGTACTTC. This sequence encodes CASSVGTLQETQYF.

This clone was counted a few times. The V and J genes are TRBV19 and TRBJ2-3; no clear D. Trimming shortened V by 1 base and J by 4 bases, and 6 bases separated the two germline ends. Germline lookup yields CDR1 LNHDA and CDR2 SQIVND (reference sequence). CDR3 length equals 13 residues. This CDR3 reads CASSIAGPDTQYF. Here the CDR3 DNA reads TGTGCCAGTAGTATAGCTGGCCCAGATACGCAGTATTTT.

J is TRBJ1-5 and V is TRBV12-3 or TRBV12-4; tentative D call: TRBD1 (6 bases). V was shortened by 6 bases and J by 3 bases, with 9 bases between the two germline ends. This CDR3 is 13 amino acids long. The CDR3 region has the DNA TGTGCCAGCAGCACAGGGAACAATCAGCCCCAGCATTTT. Residues: CASSTGNNQPQHF.